This T cell receptor beta chain was documented in a study of beta chain features in type 1 diabetes. Study summary: Summed over all samples, the examined sorted cells came to 107,917,701.

The CDR3 runs 15 residues. V trimming: 4 bases; J trimming: 5 bases; junction bases outside the gene matches: 9. The germline CDR1 and CDR2 sequences are SGDLS and YYNGEE. The entirety of the isolated RNA underwent reverse transcription, so expressed TCRB transcripts were sequenced. Some clones are missing from TCRdb's copy, which holds only in-frame ones; the method was immunoSEQ multiplex PCR. The repertoire includes 350,000 or so clones, 20% of them detected once, and around 0.045% sits in the top ten. By way of CD45RO/CCR7/CD25/CD127/CD95/CD27, the CD4+ regulatory, stem cell-like memory, central memory and naive cells were sorted.

The V gene is TRBV9, the J gene TRBJ2-5; 9 bases line up with TRBD1. This TCR was recovered from a woman aged 18-29 years in good health. Sequences were obtained from naive CD4+ T cells from blood. CDR3 DNA sequence: TGTGCCAGCAGCCCCACGGACAGGGGATTGGAGACCCAGTACTTC. It encodes CASSPTDRGLETQYF.